Listed below are T cell receptor beta chains from one sample, sequenced in a study of shared T cell receptors in the human thymus. Profiled with immunoSEQ multiplex PCR; TCRdb holds only in-frame clones, not every one. The data show 540,000 or so clones, approximately 78% seen once. Another study also made use of these data, one on human thymus T cells.

The sequenced material came from thymocytes. These receptors originate from a boy younger than two with a congenital heart defect. CDR3s include the opening cysteine and the closing phenylalanine or tryptophan. Each record gives: clone size, V gene, D gene, J gene, CDR3 protein, CDR3 DNA. D genes are given only for firm matches. Size tells how often a clone was seen (once, few, many) or the class of an expanded clone, and some rows leave it out.

NA	TRBV29-1	NA	TRBJ2-1	CSVERRQSYNEQFF	TGCAGCGTTGAGAGGCGGCAGTCCTACAATGAGCAGTTCTTC
NA	TRBV11-2	NA	TRBJ2-7	CASSYSPGADEQYF	TGTGCCAGCAGCTACTCTCCGGGAGCCGACGAGCAGTACTTC
NA	TRBV28	TRBD1	TRBJ2-7	CASSLGTGGAYEQYF	TGTGCCAGCAGTCTCGGGACAGGGGGTGCCTACGAGCAGTACTTC
NA	TRBV15	NA	TRBJ1-2	CATSTGQPAGYTF	TGTGCCACCAGCACAGGACAGCCGGCCGGCTACACCTTC
NA	TRBV15	NA	TRBJ2-7	CATSKEGRGEQYF	TGTGCCACCAGCAAGGAGGGTAGAGGCGAGCAGTACTTC
NA	TRBV2	TRBD2	TRBJ2-1	CASSTYTGTTDNEQFF	TGTGCCAGCAGTACTTATACCGGGACTACGGACAATGAGCAGTTCTTC
NA	TRBV9	TRBD1	TRBJ2-1	CASSVGDRGNEQFF	TGTGCCAGCAGCGTAGGGGACAGGGGCAATGAGCAGTTCTTC
NA	TRBV10-1	TRBD2	TRBJ2-3	CASSEKNSSKGGTFGTDTQYF	TGCGCCAGCAGTGAGAAGAACAGCTCCAAGGGAGGGACGTTCGGCACAGATACGCAGTATTTT
NA	TRBV27	TRBD2	TRBJ2-7	CASSFGGGVSYEQYF	TGTGCCAGCAGTTTCGGCGGGGGGGTCTCCTACGAGCAGTACTTC
NA	TRBV10-2	TRBD2	TRBJ2-2	CASTGVAGNTGELFF	TGCGCCAGCACGGGGGTAGCGGGAAACACCGGGGAGCTGTTTTTT
few	TRBV12-5	TRBD2	TRBJ2-1	CASSTGLAGHNEQFF	TGTGCTAGTAGCACCGGGCTAGCGGGACACAATGAGCAGTTCTTC
few	TRBV7-2	TRBD1	TRBJ2-7	CASTKSSGTGSYEQYF	TGTGCCAGCACGAAATCCTCGGGGACAGGGTCCTACGAGCAGTACTTC
NA	TRBV5-6	NA	TRBJ1-3	CASSLRDSPKGTIYF	TGTGCCAGCAGCCTACGGGACTCTCCGAAGGGAACCATATATTTT
NA	TRBV27	NA	TRBJ2-1	CASLDLASHYNEQFF	TGTGCCAGCCTCGACCTAGCCTCCCACTACAATGAGCAGTTCTTC
NA	TRBV4-2	TRBD2	TRBJ2-3	CASSQDLGSGASTDTQYF	TGTGCCAGCAGCCAAGATCTAGGTAGCGGGGCTAGCACAGATACGCAGTATTTT
NA	TRBV15	NA	TRBJ2-3	CATRLAEGNTDTQYF	TGTGCCACCCGTTTGGCGGAGGGAAACACAGATACGCAGTATTTT